The 19 T cell receptor beta chains below come from one sample, sequenced in a study of OX40 agonist ivuxolimab in advanced cancers. Sequencing used immunoSEQ multiplex PCR; TCRdb keeps in-frame clones, though not all of them. The sample lists around 77,000 clones; approximately 78% were seen once. The sample here was CD4+ or CD8+ T cells sorted from blood, taken in a trial of the OX40 agonist ivuxolimab. The receptor set was obtained from an adult with an advanced solid tumor such as melanoma, head and neck, liver or kidney cancer.

Here the CDR3 reads CASSWISGNSGANVLTF. The CDR3 bases are TGTGCCAGCAGCTGGATTTCGGGGAACTCTGGGGCCAACGTCCTGACTTTC. The chain links TRBV5-6 to TRBJ2-6; weak D call: TRBD2 (5 bases). The CDR3 is made up of 17 amino acids. In germline, CDR1 is SGHDT, CDR2 YYEEEE. V dropped 3 bases and J dropped 0 bases, with 13 bases sitting between them.

The V and J genes are TRBV18 and TRBJ1-1; no clear D. V was pared by 9 bases and J by 2 bases, with 13 bases between. This CDR3 is 13 amino acids long. The germline V gene has CDR1 KGHSH and CDR2 LQKENI. This CDR3 is CASKPSLNTEAFF. CDR3 DNA: TGTGCCAGTAAACCATCACTTAACACTGAAGCTTTCTTT.

The gene calls are TRBV5-1 and TRBJ2-7; TRBD2 matches 11 bases. CDR1 and CDR2 from the germline V gene are SGHRS and YFSETQ. CDR3 length equals 17 residues. V lost 4 bases to trimming and J lost 6 bases; unmatched junction nucleotides: 15. The CDR3 loop is CASSLTTYTSGSTEQYF. CDR3 coding DNA: TGCGCCAGCAGCCTAACAACTTACACTAGCGGGAGTACCGAGCAGTACTTC.

J is TRBJ2-5 and V is TRBV9, with 9 bases fitting TRBD1. Trimming removed 3 bases from V and 3 bases from J; junction bases left unmatched: 3. This CDR3 comprises 14 residues. CDR1 is SGDLS, CDR2 YYNGEE, per germline. The CDR3 protein is CASSARQGEETQYF. In DNA form, the CDR3 reads TGTGCCAGCAGCGCACGACAGGGGGAAGAGACCCAGTACTTC.

V and J are TRBV4-1 and TRBJ2-2, with 14 bases lining up with TRBD2. This CDR3 is 18 amino acids long. The germline CDR1 and CDR2 sequences are MGHRA and YSYEKL. The junction had 8 bases not matched to a gene; V was cut back by 4 bases and J by 4 bases. For the CDR3, the DNA is TGCGCCAGCAGCCTTGCGGGACTAGCGGGAGCAGGCACCGGGGAGCTGTTTTTT. This gives the protein CASSLAGLAGAGTGELFF.

This clone was seen just once. V gene TRBV7-6 combines with J gene TRBJ1-5; TRBD1 matches 10 bases. This CDR3 has 15 residues. Looked up from germline, CDR1 is SGHVS and CDR2 is FNYEAQ. Trimming cost V 5 bases and J 3 bases; bases outside gene matches: 4. The CDR3 region is CASSRGQGYNQPQHF. As DNA, the CDR3 is TGTGCCAGCAGCCGGGGACAGGGGTACAATCAGCCCCAGCATTTT. Looking up the rest from reference TRBV7-6 and TRBJ1-5 gives the full variable domain: GAGVSQSPRYKVTKRGQDVALRCDPISGHVSLYWYRQALGQGPEFLTYFNYEAQQDKSGLPNDRFSAERPEGSISTLTIQRTEQRDSAMYRCASSRGQGYNQPQHFGDGTRLSIL.

The CDR3 region has the DNA TGCGCCAGCAGGGACATTCCGGGACAGCAAGGAGATACGCAGTATTTT. Protein product: CASRDIPGQQGDTQYF. The rearrangement joins TRBV5-1 to TRBJ2-3; 7 bases are a match to TRBD1. The CDR3 runs to 16 residues. From germline, CDR1 is SGHRS and CDR2 YFSETQ. V was clipped by 5 bases and J by 5 bases; unmatched bases: 14.

This sequence joins TRBV7-2 and TRBJ1-2; D gene ambiguous. Germline CDR1 and CDR2: SGHTA and FQGNSA. The CDR3 is made up of 14 amino acids. The germline V and J ends were trimmed by 1 base and 4 bases, with 10 bases remaining between them. CDR3 bases: TGTGCCAGCAGCTTAGAAGCGGGCGGCTATGGCTACACCTTC. Its translation: CASSLEAGGYGYTF.

The rearrangement joins TRBV7-2 to TRBJ2-3; TRBD2 agrees at 7 bases. J lost 2 bases, V lost 3 bases, and 8 bases had no gene match. The CDR3 has 16 amino acids. The germline V gene encodes CDR1 SGHTA and CDR2 FQGNSA. The CDR3 is CASSLKGTIVTDTQYF. Written as DNA, the CDR3 is TGTGCCAGCAGCTTGAAAGGGACTATCGTCACAGATACGCAGTATTTT.

CDR3 in amino acids: CASSLGPRGNTEAFF. The CDR3 nucleotides are TGTGCCAGCAGCTTAGGCCCCAGGGGGAACACTGAAGCTTTCTTT. V is TRBV11-2 and J is TRBJ1-1, with D possibly being TRBD1 (6 bases). The ends were cut back, 1 base at V and 1 base at J, with 10 bases in the middle. Germline V gene lookup returns CDR1 SGHAT and CDR2 FQNNGV. This CDR3 region has 15 residues.

The chain has TRBV7-6 and TRBJ2-3, with D hard to call. Germline-derived CDR1 and CDR2 are SGHVS and FNYEAQ. This CDR3 is built from 15 residues. Trimming cost V 2 bases and J 2 bases, with 11 bases left between them. The CDR3 DNA reads TGTGCCAGCAGCTTAATATCCAGTAACACAGATACGCAGTATTTT. Residues: CASSLISSNTDTQYF.

Concerning this clone: An end of the junction differs from the germline gene, which may be a read error. The chain recombines TRBV5-1 with TRBJ1-2; TRBD1 might be the D (5 bases). The CDR3 totals 13 residues. Per germline, CDR1 SGHRS and CDR2 YFSETQ. The CDR3 is CASSLYQGRGYTF. The CDR3 DNA sequence: TGTGCCAGCAGCTTGTACCAGGGTCGTGGCTACACCTTC.

V usage is TRBV19 and J usage is TRBJ2-7; D remains unclear. Germline lookup yields CDR1 LNHDA and CDR2 SQIVND (reference sequence). V was shortened by 4 bases and J by 4 bases, with 8 bases between the two germline ends. The CDR3 totals 12 residues. CDR3 region: CASSKEGYEQYF. The CDR3, as DNA: TGTGCCAGTAGTAAAGAAGGATACGAGCAGTACTTC.

This clone occurred once. The chain combines TRBV4-2 with TRBJ2-1; TRBD2 aligns across 9 bases. The ends lost 2 bases at V and 8 bases at J; junction bases unmatched: 7. In germline, CDR1 is LGHNA, CDR2 YNFKEQ. This CDR3 is built from 15 residues. This CDR3 is CASSQLAGSSDEQFF. CDR3 in DNA: TGTGCCAGCAGCCAACTAGCGGGGTCGTCGGATGAGCAGTTCTTC.

The DNA of the CDR3 is TGTGCAAGTCGCACCAGAGGGGGGGCGAATGGCTACACCTTC. This sequence encodes CASRTRGGANGYTF. This chain joins TRBV12-2 and TRBJ1-2. TRBV12-2 is labeled a pseudogene. CDR3 length: 14 amino acids.

The chain employs TRBV7-3 and TRBJ2-3; 16 nucleotides line up with TRBD2. From germline, CDR1 is SGHTA and CDR2 FQGTGA. V was pared by 5 bases and J by 5 bases, with 4 bases of the junction left unmatched. The CDR3 spans 16 residues. The CDR3 region has the DNA TGTGCCAGCAGCGCGGGACTAGCGGGAGGGGTAGATACGCAGTATTTT. This translates into CASSAGLAGGVDTQYF.

This chain links TRBV19 with TRBJ1-1; D call uncertain. V gave up 7 bases and J gave up 4 bases, with 16 bases separating them. The CDR3 totals 14 residues. The germline V gene has CDR1 LNHDA and CDR2 SQIVND (reference sequence). This chain's CDR3 is CASTRGPLGTEAFF. As DNA, the CDR3 is TGTGCCAGTACCCGAGGCCCTCTGGGCACTGAAGCTTTCTTT.

This sequence joins TRBV9 and TRBJ2-7; D is tentatively TRBD1 or TRBD2 (6 bases each). Trimming left V 3 bases short and J 3 bases short, with 16 bases between. This CDR3 is built from 15 residues. In germline, CDR1 is SGDLS, CDR2 YYNGEE. CDR3 coding DNA: TGTGCCAGCAGCGGTTTACCGGGGGCCCGCTACGAGCAGTACTTC. Its protein product is CASSGLPGARYEQYF.

This rearrangement joins TRBV9 to TRBJ2-7; TRBD2 matches 9 bases. Germline trimming cut 1 base from V and 6 bases from J; bases unmatched to any gene: 8. Germline values: CDR1 SGDLS, CDR2 YYNGEE. CDR3 length: 15 residues. The CDR3 region is CASSVSSSGSVEQYF. The CDR3 DNA sequence: TGTGCCAGCAGCGTATCAAGTAGCGGGAGCGTCGAGCAGTACTTC.